Listed below are T cell receptor beta chains from one sample, sequenced in a study of CD8 T cells in ankylosing spondylitis. TCRdb used MiXCR to reprocess the 5' RACE reads, holding one entry per CDR3 protein. The table has a few hundred thousand distinct CDR3 sequences, more than 9% seen once. Sequenced sample: blood, either unsorted or a sorted T cell fraction (not recorded which). All receptors come from a male donor with ankylosing spondylitis or in good health (not recorded which). The CDR3 runs from the conserved cysteine through the conserved F or W. A D gene is named only where the DNA matches it firmly. The size field is filled for only some rows; it gives once, few, many or a size class.

clone size	V gene	J gene	D gene	CDR3 DNA	CDR3 protein
many	TRBV6-1	TRBJ1-2	TRBD1	TGTGCCAGCGGCCGAACAGGACAGGCGACTTTCTATGGCTACACCTTC	CASGRTGQATFYGYTF
many	TRBV15	TRBJ2-3	-	TGTGCCACCAGCGGAAGGACAGCGAGCGATACGCAGTATTTT	CATSGRTASDTQYF
many	TRBV6-1	TRBJ1-2	-	TGTGCCAGCACTCAAACGGGGGGGAACTATGGCTACACCTTC	CASTQTGGNYGYTF
-	TRBV15	TRBJ1-1	-	TGTGCCACCAGCAGAGGGCTTGGGGCCGCCACTGAAGCTTTCTTT	CATSRGLGAATEAFF
many	TRBV6-1	TRBJ2-7	-	TGTGCCAGCAGTGAAATTTCAGGCCAGTACGAGCAGTACTTC	CASSEISGQYEQYF
few	TRBV3-1	TRBJ1-1	-	TGTGCCAGCAGCCAAGTCCCGGAGGGCACTGAAGCTTTCTTT	CASSQVPEGTEAFF
-	TRBV19	TRBJ2-3	TRBD1	TGTGCCAGCGACAGGGGAGGCGATACGCAGTCTTTT	CASDRGGDTQSF
-	TRBV29-1	TRBJ2-1	TRBD1	TGCAGCGTTGAAGATCGGGGGACAGGGGCAGGCGATGAGCAGTTCTTC	CSVEDRGTGAGDEQFF
-	TRBV6-1	TRBJ1-5	-	TGTGCCAGCAGCCTAGAACAGGGTATCCGAAATCAGCCCCAGCATTTT	CASSLEQGIRNQPQHF
few	TRBV5-1	TRBJ2-2	-	TGCGCCAGCAGCTTTGGCCCCCCGAGGAACACCGGGGAGCTGTTTTTT	CASSFGPPRNTGELFF
many	TRBV12-3/TRBV12-4	TRBJ2-5	-	TGTGCCAGCAGTTTATATCGAGAGACCCAGTACTTC	CASSLYRETQYF
-	TRBV5-5	TRBJ1-2	-	TGTGCCAGCACCCCCGCAGGGGATCGGGATGGCTACACCTTC	CASTPAGDRDGYTF
many	TRBV7-3	TRBJ2-1	-	TGTGCCAGCAGCTTAACTCCAGTCAATGAGCAGTTCTTC	CASSLTPVNEQFF
-	TRBV20-1	TRBJ1-1	TRBD1	TGCAGTGCTAAACCCGGGACAGGTATGGATGAAGCTTTCTTT	CSAKPGTGMDEAFF
few	TRBV12-3/TRBV12-4	TRBJ1-5	-	TGTGCCAGCAGTCCTCTTTTGCGCGGTAGCAATCAGCCCCAGCATTTT	CASSPLLRGSNQPQHF
many	TRBV20-1	TRBJ1-1	-	TGCAGTGCTCCTGCTTGGAGGGCGAGCACTGAAGCTTTCTTT	CSAPAWRASTEAFF
few	TRBV5-1	TRBJ2-4	-	TGCGCCAGCAGCTTAGTGTCCGATCGGTCTAAAAACATTCAGTACTTC	CASSLVSDRSKNIQYF
many	TRBV5-6	TRBJ1-4	-	TGTGCCAGCAGCTTGTACGAGGAAAAACTGTTTTTT	CASSLYEEKLFF
few	TRBV28	TRBJ2-7	-	TGTGCCACTCGGGCAGGGCAGCTGCGCGAGCAGTACTTC	CATRAGQLREQYF
-	TRBV7-3	TRBJ2-1	TRBD2	TGTGCCAGCAGCTCCCGGACTAGCGGGGATTACAATGAGCAGTTCTTC	CASSSRTSGDYNEQFF
few	TRBV7-3	TRBJ1-6	-	TGTGCCAGCAGCGTCTCCTATAATTCACCCCTCCACTTT	CASSVSYNSPLHF
many	TRBV12-3/TRBV12-4	TRBJ2-3	TRBD2	TGTGCCAGCAGTTTGGGTGCGGGGGGGCCAACAGATACGCAGTATTTT	CASSLGAGGPTDTQYF
many	TRBV20-1	TRBJ1-2	-	TGCAGTGCGCCACCCAGGGGCGATGGCTACACCTTC	CSAPPRGDGYTF
many	TRBV20-1	TRBJ1-2	-	TGCAGTGCCACAGATAACTATGGCTACACCTTC	CSATDNYGYTF
-	TRBV15	TRBJ2-3	TRBD1	TGTGCCACCAGCAGAGATCAACAGGGGTATGGAGATACGCAGTATTTT	CATSRDQQGYGDTQYF
many	TRBV20-1	TRBJ1-1	-	TGCAGTGCCAGCCCACAGGGTGCTGAAGCTTTCTTT	CSASPQGAEAFF
many	TRBV7-3	TRBJ2-1	TRBD1	TGTGCCAGCAGCTGGGACAGGGGGTCCAATGAGCAGTTCTTC	CASSWDRGSNEQFF
-	TRBV7-6	TRBJ2-2	-	TGTGCCAGCAGCTCCTCAGAGGGCCTGAACACCGGGGAGCTGTTTTTT	CASSSSEGLNTGELFF
many	TRBV7-2	TRBJ2-5	TRBD2	TGTGCCAGCAGCTTAGTGTCGGGTCGGGAGGGGACCCAGTACTTC	CASSLVSGREGTQYF
many	TRBV10-2	TRBJ2-2	-	TGCGCCAGTAGGGACACCTCGAACACCGGGGAGCTGTTTTTT	CASRDTSNTGELFF
-	TRBV11-2	TRBJ2-5	TRBD2	TGTGCCAGCAGCTTAAATGCGGGAGAGGAGACCCAGTACTTC	CASSLNAGEETQYF
-	TRBV16	TRBJ1-6	TRBD1	TGTGCCAGCAGCCAATCTACAACAGGGGGAGCTAATTCACCCCTCCACTTT	CASSQSTTGGANSPLHF
many	TRBV7-9	TRBJ1-2	TRBD1	TGTGCCAGCAGCAACAACAGGGGGGATTTAGATGGCTACACCTTC	CASSNNRGDLDGYTF
many	TRBV3-1	TRBJ1-5	TRBD1	TGTGCCAGCAGCCCGCGCAGGGGGCAGGAACAGCCCCAGCATTTT	CASSPRRGQEQPQHF
few	TRBV27	TRBJ2-1	TRBD2	TGTGCCAGCAGTTTAGGGACTAACTCCTACAATGAGCAGTTCTTC	CASSLGTNSYNEQFF
many	TRBV5-1	TRBJ1-1	-	TGCGCCAGCAGCTTAAGGCAGGGTGTCAGGAACACTGAAGCTTTCTTT	CASSLRQGVRNTEAFF
many	TRBV20-1	TRBJ2-1	-	TGCAGTGCTAGAGATCGAGGAAATGAGCAGTTCTTC	CSARDRGNEQFF
many	TRBV28	TRBJ2-7	TRBD2	TGTGCCATCTTAGCGGGGCATGGGCAGTACTTC	CAILAGHGQYF
few	TRBV20-1	TRBJ2-5	-	TGCAGTGCTACGTCTTCAGAGACCCAGTACTTC	CSATSSETQYF
few	TRBV7-9	TRBJ1-1	TRBD1	TGTGCCAGCAGCTACCAGACAGGGTCGGTGTCTGAAGCTTTCTTT	CASSYQTGSVSEAFF
few	TRBV20-1	TRBJ1-2	-	TGCAGTGCTCGGGATCTGGGGGCTAACTATGGCTACACCTTC	CSARDLGANYGYTF
-	TRBV3-1	TRBJ1-1	-	TGTGCCAGCAGCCAAGGTCCGGGACACGCGGAAGCTTTCTTT	CASSQGPGHAEAFF
-	TRBV7-9	TRBJ1-3	-	TGTGCCAGCAGCTGGGGCACCCAGGGACCTGGAAACACCATATATTTT	CASSWGTQGPGNTIYF
many	TRBV12-3/TRBV12-4	TRBJ1-2	-	TGTGCCAGCAGTAGACTGCTGGGGGGCTACACCTTC	CASSRLLGGYTF
many	TRBV24-1	TRBJ2-7	-	TGTGCCACCAGAACCCGGGGCCGCTCCTACGAGCAGTACTTC	CATRTRGRSYEQYF
many	TRBV5-1	TRBJ2-1	-	TGCGCCAGCAGCTTCGGACAGCCCTCCTACAATGAGCAGTTCTTC	CASSFGQPSYNEQFF
many	TRBV5-6	TRBJ1-5	-	TGTGCCAGCAGCTTGGGGGCCCGGGGGGCTGGGAATCAGCCCCAGCATTTT	CASSLGARGAGNQPQHF
many	TRBV28	TRBJ2-1	TRBD1	TGTGCCAGCAGTCATCCCGGGACAGGGGCCGGGAATGAGCAGTTCTTC	CASSHPGTGAGNEQFF
few	TRBV6-1	TRBJ2-5	-	TGTGCCAGCAGTGGTAACGACAGGTCCGGGGAGACCCAGTACTTC	CASSGNDRSGETQYF
few	TRBV27	TRBJ2-3	-	TGTGCCAGCAGTCTCCAGGGGGGCCGCAGAGATACGCAGTATTTT	CASSLQGGRRDTQYF
many	TRBV9	TRBJ2-1	-	TGTGCCAGCAGCGGCGGGACGGACTCCTACAATGAGCAGTTCTTC	CASSGGTDSYNEQFF
few	TRBV20-1	TRBJ2-1	TRBD2	TGCAGTGCCCGAGGTAGCGGGGGGGCCGGCAATGAGCAGTTCTTC	CSARGSGGAGNEQFF
many	TRBV11-2	TRBJ2-7	-	TGTGCCAGCAGCCCTGGGCAGGGGATTTCCTACGAGCAGTACTTC	CASSPGQGISYEQYF
few	TRBV5-1	TRBJ1-2	-	TGCGCCAGCAGGAGAGGGGAGGACTATGGCTACACCTTC	CASRRGEDYGYTF
many	TRBV10-3	TRBJ2-3	-	TGTGCCATCAGTGAGTGGGACCCCCGCCCCAGCACAGATACGCAGTATTTT	CAISEWDPRPSTDTQYF
many	TRBV20-1	TRBJ2-3	TRBD2	TGCAGTGCTCCACCTGCGGGGGTGGGAGATACGCAGTATTTT	CSAPPAGVGDTQYF